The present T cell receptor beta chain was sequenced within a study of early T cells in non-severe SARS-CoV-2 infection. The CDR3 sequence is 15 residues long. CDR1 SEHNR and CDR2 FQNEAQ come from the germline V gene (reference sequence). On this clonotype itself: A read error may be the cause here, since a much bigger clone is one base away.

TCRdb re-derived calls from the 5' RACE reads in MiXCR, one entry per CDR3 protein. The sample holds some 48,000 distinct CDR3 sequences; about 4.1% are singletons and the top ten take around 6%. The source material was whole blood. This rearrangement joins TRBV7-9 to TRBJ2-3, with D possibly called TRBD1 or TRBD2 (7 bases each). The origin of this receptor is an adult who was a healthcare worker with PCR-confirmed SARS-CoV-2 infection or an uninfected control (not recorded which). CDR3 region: CVSILTGEGADTQYF. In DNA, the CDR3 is TGTGTCAGCATCCTCACAGGGGAGGGGGCAGATACGCAGTATTTT.